This entry lists 29 T cell receptor beta chains sequenced from one sample in a study of lymphopenia after photon versus proton radiotherapy. The data were produced by immunoSEQ multiplex PCR, yet TCRdb's version contains in-frame clones alone and is incomplete. The table includes roughly 53,000 clones, 80% to 90% detected once. The input for sequencing was peripheral blood, taken from a patient treated with photon-based radiotherapy. These receptors came from a man in his fifties or sixties with gastric cancer.

The chain uses TRBV11-3 and TRBJ2-1; D remains ambiguous. Germline-derived CDR1 and CDR2 are SGHNT and YENEEA. The CDR3 is made up of 15 amino acids. The germline V and J ends were trimmed by 2 bases and 0 bases, with 8 bases remaining between them. Written as DNA, the CDR3 is TGTGCCAGCAGCTTACAGGTGAGCTCCTACAATGAGCAGTTCTTC. Translated: CASSLQVSSYNEQFF.

The chain uses TRBV6-4 and TRBJ2-6; D possibly corresponds to TRBD1 (5 bases). This CDR3 region has 13 residues. With 10 bases removed from V and 3 bases from J, the gap between germline ends came to 10 bases. The germline gives CDR1 MRHNA, CDR2 SNTAGT. As DNA, the CDR3 is TGTGCCACTAGGGGATTTGGGGCCAACGTCCTGACTTTC. It codes for CATRGFGANVLTF.

The genes are TRBV4-1 and TRBJ1-1; 7 bases align to TRBD1. This CDR3 region has 15 residues. V trimming: 2 bases; J trimming: 5 bases; junction bases outside the gene matches: 8. Germline V gene data show CDR1 as MGHRA and CDR2 as YSYEKL. Written as DNA, the CDR3 is TGCGCCAGCAGCCAACTAACAGGGGCGGTGACTGAAGCTTTCTTT. Translating it yields CASSQLTGAVTEAFF.

This clone has more than one count but fewer than ten. The genes are TRBV7-6 and TRBJ2-2; tentative D call: TRBD2 (6 bases). The CDR3 contains 15 residues. The germline gives CDR1 SGHVS, CDR2 FNYEAQ. With 5 bases removed from V and 0 bases from J, the gap between germline ends came to 10 bases. Written as DNA, the CDR3 is TGTGCCAGCAGCCCGACTAGAGCGAACACCGGGGAGCTGTTTTTT. Its translation: CASSPTRANTGELFF.

On this clone: This sample also contains other DNA sequences that code for the same CDR3. CDR3 DNA sequence: TGTGCCAGCTCACCACCGGGTCGTGGGGCCAACGTCCTGACTTTC. Amino acids: CASSPPGRGANVLTF. The chain joins TRBV18 to TRBJ2-6; D is unresolved. CDR3 length: 15 residues. V lost 0 bases to trimming and J lost 3 bases, with 6 bases between them. Germline V lookup: CDR1 KGHSH, CDR2 LQKENI. The full variable domain, with the rest looked up from reference TRBV18 and TRBJ2-6, is NAGVMQNPRHLVRRRGQEARLRCSPMKGHSHVYWYRQLPEEGLKFMVYLQKENIIDESGMPKERFSAEFPKEGPSILRIQQVVRGDSAAYFCASSPPGRGANVLTFGAGSRLTVL.

This chain links TRBV15 with TRBJ2-2; no reliable D call. Germline V CDR1 and CDR2: LNHNV, YYDKDF (reference sequence). The germline V and J ends were trimmed by 3 bases and 0 bases, with 14 bases remaining between them. The CDR3 has 17 amino acids. The CDR3 loop reads CATSRVGLTSNTGELFF. The CDR3 DNA is TGTGCCACCAGCAGGGTAGGGCTCACTTCGAACACCGGGGAGCTGTTTTTT.

The chain uses TRBV6-4 and TRBJ2-1; perhaps TRBD1 as D (6 bases). CDR3 length: 16 amino acids. The V gene's germline CDR1 is MRHNA and CDR2 SNTAGT. V lost 4 bases and J 2 bases, leaving 15 bases between the germline ends. The CDR3 loop is CASSAQGRGPYNEQFF. CDR3 in DNA: TGTGCCAGCAGTGCCCAGGGCAGGGGTCCCTACAATGAGCAGTTCTTC.

The gene calls are TRBV27 and TRBJ2-1; 8 bases match TRBD1. The CDR3 is 11 amino acids. Per the germline V gene, CDR1 is MNHEY and CDR2 is SMNVEV (reference sequence). Losses at the gene ends were 5 bases for V and 14 bases for J; bases not matched to a gene: 5. CDR3 residues: CASSATGVKFF. DNA of the CDR3: TGTGCCAGCAGTGCGACAGGGGTTAAGTTCTTC.

The chain couples TRBV5-7 to TRBJ2-7; D not resolved. TRBV5-7 qualifies as an ORF whose function is uncertain. V lost 2 bases and J 3 bases, leaving 12 bases between the germline ends. The CDR3 is 14 amino acids. CDR3 bases: TGTGCCAGCAGCTTATCCGGACGCAACTACGAGCAGTACTTC. Its protein is CASSLSGRNYEQYF.

The chain's CDR3 is CATMDRVTSRYEQYF. As DNA, the CDR3 is TGTGCCACTATGGACAGGGTAACTAGCCGGTACGAGCAGTACTTC. V is TRBV27 and J is TRBJ2-7, with TRBD1 identical over 8 bases. This CDR3 region has 15 residues. The trim removed 10 bases at V and 4 bases at J, leaving 15 bases unmatched. Per germline, CDR1 MNHEY and CDR2 SMNVEV (reference sequence).

This chain joins TRBV10-1 and TRBJ1-2; the D is unclear. The CDR3 sequence is 13 residues long. V lost 0 bases, J lost 2 bases, and 4 bases lay in between. Germline loops: CDR1 WNHNN, CDR2 SYGVQD (reference sequence). CDR3 sequence reads: CASSESRNYGYTF. The CDR3 nucleotides read TGCGCCAGCAGTGAGTCGAGGAACTATGGCTACACCTTC.

This chain links TRBV16 with TRBJ1-1, with 10 bases matching TRBD1. The germline gives CDR1 KGHSY, CDR2 FQNENV. V lost 0 bases to trimming and J lost 2 bases; unmatched junction nucleotides: 9. The CDR3 has 18 residues. CDR3 sequence: CASSQSSRQGARNTEAFF. In DNA form, the CDR3 reads TGTGCCAGCAGCCAATCAAGTAGACAGGGGGCACGAAACACTGAAGCTTTCTTT. Full variable domain (outside the CDR3, taken from reference TRBV16 and TRBJ1-1): GEEVAQTPKHLVRGEGQKAKLYCAPIKGHSYVFWYQQVLKNEFKFLISFQNENVFDETGMPKERFSAKCLPNSPCSLEIQATKLEDSAVYFCASSQSSRQGARNTEAFFGQGTRLTVV.

The CDR3 protein is CASSLTPGRGGTEAFF. The CDR3 nucleotides read TGTGCCAGCAGTTTGACACCCGGCAGGGGGGGCACTGAAGCTTTCTTT. The V and J genes are TRBV27 and TRBJ1-1; 7 bases are a match to TRBD1. This CDR3 is built from 16 residues. V lost 3 bases to trimming and J lost 4 bases; unmatched junction nucleotides: 11. Germline V CDR1 and CDR2: MNHEY, SMNVEV (reference sequence).

The CDR3 here is CSATGTTNTEAFF. DNA of the CDR3: TGCAGCGCCACCGGGACAACGAACACTGAAGCTTTCTTT. The chain is built from TRBV29-1 and TRBJ1-1; maybe TRBD1 (6 bases). The ends were cut back, 7 bases at V and 1 base at J, with 13 bases in the middle. This CDR3 comprises 13 residues. The germline V gene has CDR1 SQVTM and CDR2 ANQGSEA.

This rearrangement joins TRBV5-8 to TRBJ2-5, with TRBD2 matching over 11 bases. The J segment lost 3 bases and the V segment lost 3 bases, leaving 10 bases of the junction unmatched. This CDR3 has 17 residues. The germline gives CDR1 SGHTS, CDR2 YDEGEE. DNA of the CDR3: TGTGCCAGCAGCTCAGGACTAGCGGGCACTCTGGAAGAGACCCAGTACTTC. The encoded protein is CASSSGLAGTLEETQYF.

The V call is TRBV6-5, the J call TRBJ1-1; TRBD1 might be the D (5 bases). This CDR3 has 13 residues. Deletions cut 7 bases from V and 0 bases from J, with 9 bases between. CDR1 and CDR2 from the germline V gene are MNHEY and SVGAGI. The CDR3 loop is CASKRGVNTEAFF. CDR3 nucleotides: TGTGCCAGCAAGAGGGGAGTGAACACTGAAGCTTTCTTT.

The chain employs TRBV18 and TRBJ2-3; D gene ambiguous. Per germline, CDR1 KGHSH and CDR2 LQKENI. This CDR3 comprises 16 residues. V gave up 6 bases and J gave up 2 bases, with 18 bases separating them. The chain's CDR3 is CASSRTSHGPTDTQYF. CDR3 bases: TGTGCCAGCTCCAGGACCTCTCATGGTCCCACAGATACGCAGTATTTT.

This chain links TRBV6-1 with TRBJ2-1; D is unresolved. The V end was cut by 2 bases, the J end by 4 bases, with 6 bases between. CDR1 and CDR2 from the germline V gene are MNHNS and SASEGT. This CDR3 region has 13 residues. The CDR3 nucleotides read TGTGCCAGCAGTGAACTGGGGTACAATGAGCAGTTCTTC. Protein product: CASSELGYNEQFF.

This sequence joins TRBV7-9 and TRBJ1-2; no clear D gene. V was clipped by 1 base and J by 0 bases, with 6 bases between them. This CDR3 is built from 14 residues. CDR1 is SEHNR and CDR2 is FQNEAQ in the germline V gene (reference sequence). CDR3 nucleotide sequence: TGTGCCAGCAGCTTAGACGGATCTAACTATGGCTACACCTTC. Translating gives CASSLDGSNYGYTF.

This clone was detected once. The chain carries TRBV20-1 and TRBJ2-3; 9 bases map to TRBD2. The CDR3 length is 11 residues. The germline CDR1 and CDR2 sequences are DFQATT and SNEGSKA (reference sequence). Trimming at V came to 7 bases and at J to 11 bases, leaving 7 bases not matched to a gene. Written as DNA, the CDR3 is TGCAGTGAGATAGCGGGAGTGGTGCAGTATTTT. Amino acid sequence: CSEIAGVVQYF.

The rearrangement links TRBV2 to TRBJ2-5; 13 positions match TRBD2. Germline CDR1 and CDR2: SNHLY and FYNNEI. The V gene end was trimmed by 6 bases and the J gene end by 4 bases; junction bases not matched to a gene: 5. The CDR3 consists of 15 residues. The CDR3 DNA reads as TGTGCCAGCAGCGGACTAGCGGGAGTTCTAGAGACCCAGTACTTC. This sequence encodes CASSGLAGVLETQYF.

This chain uses TRBV2 with TRBJ2-1; D may be TRBD1 (6 bases). The CDR3 loop spans 16 amino acids. Germline CDR1 is SNHLY and CDR2 is FYNNEI. Trimming removed 6 bases at V and 1 base at J, with 16 bases between. In nucleotides, the CDR3 is TGTGCCAGCAGCGCCACAGGGTTACGGTCCTACAATGAGCAGTTCTTC. It yields the protein CASSATGLRSYNEQFF.

This clone is a singleton in its sample. The V call is TRBV4-1, the J call TRBJ1-4, with 10 bases aligning to TRBD1. Germline CDR1 MGHRA, CDR2 YSYEKL. The CDR3 spans 15 residues. The trim removed 5 bases at V and 3 bases at J, leaving 3 bases unmatched. The CDR3 loop reads CASSRDRGPNEKLFF. CDR3 bases: TGCGCCAGCAGCAGGGACAGGGGACCTAATGAAAAACTGTTTTTT.

This rearrangement joins TRBV28 to TRBJ1-2; the match to TRBD1 covers 9 bases. Germline CDR1 MDHEN, CDR2 SYDVKM. This CDR3 contains 14 residues. Losses at the gene ends were 7 bases for V and 3 bases for J; bases not matched to a gene: 6. CDR3 sequence (DNA): TGTGCCAGCAATAGCCGGGACAGGGACTATGGCTACACCTTC. Amino acids: CASNSRDRDYGYTF.

The rearrangement links TRBV4-1 to TRBJ1-1, with TRBD1 matching 7 bases. The CDR3 contains 17 residues. The germline V gene encodes CDR1 MGHRA and CDR2 YSYEKL. Trimming cost V 5 bases and J 1 base; bases outside gene matches: 13. The CDR3 loop reads CASSSHRGTARNTEAFF. For the CDR3, the DNA is TGCGCCAGCAGCTCACACAGGGGTACAGCGAGGAACACTGAAGCTTTCTTT.

The rearrangement links TRBV28 to TRBJ2-1; TRBD2 might be the D (6 bases). The CDR3 is 15 amino acids. V lost 7 bases, J lost 1 base, and 14 bases lay in between. Germline assignment: CDR1 MDHEN and CDR2 SYDVKM. DNA for the CDR3: TGTGCCAGCAACCCCCTGGGGGGTTCCTACAATGAGCAGTTCTTC. It is translated as CASNPLGGSYNEQFF.

The sample holds a few counts of this clone. The identical CDR3 is also encoded by other nucleotide sequences in the sample. This CDR3 reads CASSGDSYGYTF. As DNA, the CDR3 is TGTGCCAGCAGTGGGGATTCCTATGGCTACACCTTC. The rearrangement joins TRBV2 to TRBJ1-2; D is unclear. Germline V CDR1 and CDR2: SNHLY, FYNNEI. The CDR3 extends over 12 amino acids. V was pared by 4 bases and J by 4 bases, with 7 bases between. The full variable domain, its missing parts supplied by reference TRBV2 and TRBJ1-2, is EPEVTQTPSHQVTQMGQEVILRCVPISNHLYFYWYRQILGQKVEFLVSFYNNEISEKSEIFDDQFSVERPDGSNFTLKIRSTKLEDSAMYFCASSGDSYGYTFGSGTRLTVV.

Notes on this clone: The same CDR3 also results from other DNA sequences found in this sample. V is TRBV19 and J is TRBJ2-3, with D possibly being TRBD2 (6 bases). The CDR3 contains 13 residues. The V and J ends lost 6 bases and 4 bases respectively, with 11 bases between them. Per germline, CDR1 LNHDA and CDR2 SQIVND (reference sequence). This CDR3 reads CASSIAGSDTQYF. Written as DNA, the CDR3 is TGTGCCAGTAGCATTGCGGGGTCAGATACGCAGTATTTT.

With regard to this clone: Other DNA sequences in the same sample also yield this CDR3. The chain combines TRBV5-1 with TRBJ1-4, with TRBD1 matching over 9 bases. V trimming: 0 bases; J trimming: 4 bases; junction bases outside the gene matches: 4. Germline loops: CDR1 SGHRS, CDR2 YFSETQ. This CDR3 is built from 16 residues. The CDR3 DNA is TGCGCCAGCAGCTTGGACAGGGGGCGCGGTAATGAAAAACTGTTTTTT. It codes for CASSLDRGRGNEKLFF.